This TCR beta chain emerged from a study of blood T cell repertoires in COVID-19. The wider study: The analysed material was cDNA or gDNA that came from T cells, B-cell-depleted T cells, or PBMCs.

Some clones are missing from TCRdb's copy, which holds only in-frame ones; the method was immunoSEQ multiplex PCR. The sample holds 130,000 to 150,000 clones; approximately 88% are singletons and the top ten take 0.95% to 1.5%. Per the germline V gene, CDR1 is KGHSH and CDR2 is LQKENI. The CDR3 is 14 residues long. Trimming took 8 bases from V and 7 from J; bases not matched to a gene: 7. The chain recombines TRBV18 with TRBJ2-2, with 10 bases that match TRBD1. This TCR came from a woman aged 25 to 39 with acute COVID-19. Material: PBMCs or T cells enriched from blood (not recorded which). The CDR3 region has the DNA TGTGCCAGCCGACCGGGACAGGGGAACGGGGAGCTGTTTTTT. The encoded protein is CASRPGQGNGELFF. The variable domain in full, completed from reference TRBV18 and TRBJ2-2, reads NAGVMQNPRHLVRRRGQEARLRCSPMKGHSHVYWYRQLPEEGLKFMVYLQKENIIDESGMPKERFSAEFPKEGPSILRIQQVVRGDSAAYFCASRPGQGNGELFFGEGSRLTVL.